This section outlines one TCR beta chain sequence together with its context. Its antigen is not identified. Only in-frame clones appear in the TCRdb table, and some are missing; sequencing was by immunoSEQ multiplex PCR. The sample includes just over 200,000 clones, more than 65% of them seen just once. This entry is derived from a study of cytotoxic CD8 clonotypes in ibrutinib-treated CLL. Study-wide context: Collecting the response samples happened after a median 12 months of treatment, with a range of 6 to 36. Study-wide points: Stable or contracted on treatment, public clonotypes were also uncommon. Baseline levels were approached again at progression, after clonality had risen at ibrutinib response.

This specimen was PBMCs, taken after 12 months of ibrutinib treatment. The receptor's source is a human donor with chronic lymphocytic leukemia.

CDR3 in amino acids: CASSLASGGMDNEQFF. In nucleotides, the CDR3 is TGTGCCAGCAGCTTAGCTAGCGGGGGGATGGACAATGAGCAGTTCTTC. The chain joins TRBV7-9 to TRBJ2-1; 10 nucleotides agree with TRBD2. The CDR3 has 16 residues. Germline CDR1 reads SEHNR; CDR2 reads FQNEAQ (reference sequence). V lost 0 bases, J lost 5 bases, and 4 bases stayed unmatched.